The next 28 T cell receptor beta chains were all read from a single sample in a study of regulatory T cells in long-lasting Graves disease. Time point meaning: newly diagnosed GD, antithyroid drugs for less than 3 months. PBMCs were the source of the RNA used for TCR sequencing. Library construction for TCR beta used iRepertoire HTBI primers and Arm-PCR of CDR3 regions. One entry per CDR3 protein, called by TCRdb with MiXCR from the multiplex PCR reads. Of roughly 500,000 distinct CDR3 sequences detected, about 14% appear once; the ten largest clones hold roughly a tenth. These data were also filed under a second study, of T cells in Graves' hyperthyroidism and ophthalmopathy.

Sequenced material: peripheral blood mononuclear cells (PBMCs), taken at new diagnosis, from a patient treated with antithyroid drugs. The receptor set was obtained from a young man with Graves disease.

This clonotype appeared many times. V and J are TRBV7-9 and TRBJ2-3; 7 bases fit TRBD1. Unmatched junction bases numbered 10, after V lost 5 bases and J lost 2 bases. Looked up from germline, CDR1 is SEHNR and CDR2 is FQNEAQ (reference sequence). The CDR3 spans 16 residues. CDR3 amino acids: CASSVSTGWLTDTQYF. The CDR3 bases are TGTGCCAGCAGCGTGTCGACAGGGTGGCTCACAGATACGCAGTATTTT.

The chain carries TRBV20-1 and TRBJ2-7; D ambiguous. CDR1 and CDR2 (germline): DFQATT, SNEGSKA (reference sequence). The CDR3 contains 14 residues. Trimming left V 2 bases short and J 0 bases short, with 11 bases between. CDR3 amino acids: CSARLPAPSYEQYF. CDR3 bases: TGCAGTGCTAGACTCCCGGCACCCTCCTACGAGCAGTACTTC.

V gene TRBV6-2 or TRBV6-3 combines with J gene TRBJ1-1, with D tentatively TRBD1 (6 bases). Looked up from germline, CDR1 is MNHEY and CDR2 is SVGEGT. Trimming took 9 bases from V and 3 from J, leaving 14 bases between them. The CDR3 runs 13 residues. CDR3 nucleotides: TGTGCCAGTGACGACAGGAGACACACTGAAGCTTTCTTT. Translated: CASDDRRHTEAFF.

This clonotype was observed a handful of times. The J gene is TRBJ2-3, the V gene TRBV5-5; D is unresolved. TRBJ2-7 explains the end of the DNA better; the J call may be wrong. Per germline, CDR1 SGHKS and CDR2 YYEKEE (reference sequence). The CDR3 is 13 amino acids. In DNA, the CDR3 is TGTGCCAGCAGCTTGGAGGCAATTTTGGAGCAGTACTTC. As protein: CASSLEAILEQYF.

This chain joins TRBV30 and TRBJ1-4, with 8 bases that match TRBD1. Germline CDR1 reads GTSNPN; CDR2 reads SVGIG (reference sequence). V was clipped by 3 bases and J by 6 bases; unmatched bases: 6. The CDR3 runs to 14 residues. The CDR3: CAWRTGTGDEKLFF. CDR3 DNA: TGTGCCTGGAGGACCGGGACAGGAGATGAAAAACTGTTTTTT.

This clonotype was observed many times. V usage is TRBV30 and J usage is TRBJ2-3; unclear D gene. Germline CDR1 reads GTSNPN; CDR2 reads SVGIG (reference sequence). V dropped 1 base and J dropped 6 bases, with 2 bases sitting between them. The length of the CDR3 is 10 residues. CDR3 bases: TGTGCCTGGAGTGCGGATACGCAGTATTTT. Protein sequence: CAWSADTQYF. Full variable domain (missing parts from reference TRBV30 and TRBJ2-3): SQTIHQWPATLVQPVGSPLSLECTVEGTSNPNLYWYRQAAGRGLQLLFYSVGIGQISSEVPQNLSASRPQDRQFILSSKKLLLSDSGFYLCAWSADTQYFGPGTRLTVL.

This clonotype was recorded many times. This chain links TRBV7-8 with TRBJ2-2; the match to TRBD1 covers 8 bases. The V gene's germline CDR1 is SGHVS and CDR2 FQNEAQ. The junction had 6 bases not matched to a gene; V was cut back by 4 bases and J by 2 bases. The CDR3 totals 16 residues. CDR3 protein: CASSSYRGINTGELFF. The CDR3 region has the DNA TGTGCCAGCAGCTCGTACAGGGGGATAAACACCGGGGAGCTGTTTTTT. The whole variable domain, filled in from reference TRBV7-8 and TRBJ2-2, reads GAGVSQSPRYKVAKRGQDVALRCDPISGHVSLFWYQQALGQGPEFLTYFQNEAQLDKSGLPSDRFFAERPEGSVSTLKIQRTQQEDSAVYLCASSSYRGINTGELFFGEGSRLTVL.

J is TRBJ2-1 and V is TRBV5-1; D possibly matches TRBD1 or TRBD2 (5 bases each). Germline CDR1 SGHRS, CDR2 YFSETQ. This CDR3 contains 11 residues. V gave up 5 bases and J gave up 15 bases, with 15 bases separating them. The CDR3 protein is CASSKPGPTFF. The CDR3 bases are TGCGCCAGCAGTAAACCGGGACCCACGTTCTTC.

This clonotype was counted many times. V gene TRBV6-5 combines with J gene TRBJ1-1; no clear D. The CDR3 covers 14 residues. Trimming took 2 bases from V and 4 from J, leaving 11 bases between them. Germline-derived CDR1 and CDR2 are MNHEY and SVGAGI. The CDR3 nucleotides read TGTGCCAGCAGTTACGAAAGGGAGATCACTGAAGCTTTCTTT. Protein: CASSYEREITEAFF.

This clonotype was recorded many times. V and J are TRBV7-8 and TRBJ2-3; D possibly corresponds to TRBD2 (5 bases). The CDR3 runs to 13 residues. Trimming left V 7 bases short and J 3 bases short, with 11 bases between. The germline CDR1 and CDR2 sequences are SGHVS and FQNEAQ. The CDR3 sequence: CASNRGPTDTQYF. The CDR3 DNA is TGTGCCAGCAACCGAGGGCCGACAGATACGCAGTATTTT.

This clonotype was found many times. This rearrangement joins TRBV7-9 to TRBJ2-7, with 7 bases aligning to TRBD1. The CDR3 sequence is 13 residues long. After removal of 6 bases from V and 4 bases from J, the junction contained 6 bases not matched to a gene. CDR1 SEHNR and CDR2 FQNEAQ come from the germline V gene (reference sequence). CDR3 residues: CASRSTGSYEQYF. The CDR3 DNA follows: TGTGCCAGCAGATCGACAGGGTCGTACGAGCAGTACTTC.

This clonotype has only a few counts. V usage is TRBV12-3 or TRBV12-4 and J usage is TRBJ2-2; possibly TRBD2 for D (5 bases). The ends were cut back, 9 bases at V and 1 base at J, with 18 bases in the middle. The CDR3 contains 16 residues. The CDR3 loop is CASSPGRGGNTGELFF. In nucleotides, the CDR3 is TGTGCCAGTTCCCCAGGACGTGGAGGGAACACCGGGGAGCTGTTTTTT.

This clonotype was counted ten times or more. This chain uses TRBV2 with TRBJ1-2; no clear D. Between the trimmed V and J ends, which lost 0 bases and 4 bases, there was a span of 9 bases. Germline V lookup: CDR1 SNHLY, CDR2 FYNNEI. This CDR3 comprises 14 residues. This CDR3 reads CASSEAGTAYGYTF. The DNA of the CDR3 is TGTGCCAGCAGTGAAGCGGGAACGGCCTATGGCTACACCTTC.

This clonotype was found many times. The CDR3 region has the DNA TGTGCCAGCAGCCGAGAGGCTGAAGCTTTCTTT. Protein: CASSREAEAFF. The V and J genes are TRBV7-9 and TRBJ1-1; unclear D gene. V lost 5 bases to trimming and J lost 6 bases, with 7 bases between them. CDR1 is SEHNR and CDR2 is FQNEAQ in the germline V gene (reference sequence). This CDR3 is built from 11 residues.

This clonotype has ten or more counts. CDR3 bases: TGTGCCAGCAGCCGAGAGGGGGCCAAAAACATTCAGTACTTC. This gives the protein CASSREGAKNIQYF. The rearrangement links TRBV3-1 to TRBJ2-4; possibly TRBD1 or TRBD2 for D (5 bases each). The CDR3 runs 14 residues. Trimming removed 4 bases at V and 1 base at J, with 8 bases between. CDR1 and CDR2 (germline): LGHDT, YNNKEL (reference sequence). The whole variable domain, filled in from reference TRBV3-1 and TRBJ2-4, reads DTAVSQTPKYLVTQMGNDKSIKCEQNLGHDTMYWYKQDSKKFLKIMFSYNNKELIINETVPNRFSPKSPDKAHLNLHINSLELGDSAVYFCASSREGAKNIQYFGAGTRLSVL.

The V and J genes are TRBV19 and TRBJ2-1; 10 bases are a match to TRBD2. The germline V gene encodes CDR1 LNHDA and CDR2 SQIVND (reference sequence). Trimming cost V 7 bases and J 0 bases; bases outside gene matches: 6. The CDR3 covers 16 residues. The CDR3 sequence: CASTSGRPLSYNEQFF. The CDR3 DNA reads TGTGCCAGTACTAGCGGGAGACCCCTCTCCTACAATGAGCAGTTCTTC.

This clonotype was found a few times. V and J are TRBV20-1 and TRBJ1-2; no reliable D call. The CDR3 is made up of 16 amino acids. Between the trimmed V and J ends, which lost 0 bases and 3 bases, there was a span of 17 bases. Looked up from germline, CDR1 is DFQATT and CDR2 is SNEGSKA (reference sequence). The CDR3 region is CSARDGQLLSYYGYTF. In DNA, the CDR3 is TGCAGTGCTAGAGACGGGCAGCTCCTGAGTTACTATGGCTACACCTTC.

As regards this clonotype: Being one base from a much bigger clone, this may be a read error. The rearrangement links TRBV5-1 to TRBJ2-1; perhaps TRBD2 as D (6 bases). The germline CDR1 and CDR2 sequences are SGHRS and YFSETQ. CDR3 length: 15 amino acids. The DNA of the CDR3 is TGCCCCAGCAGCTTGCCTAGCGTGACGACCAATGAGCAGTTCTTC. Protein product: CPSSLPSVTTNEQFF.

There are many counts of this clonotype. V is TRBV2 and J is TRBJ1-5; D is unresolved. The germline V gene encodes CDR1 SNHLY and CDR2 FYNNEI. V was clipped by 7 bases and J by 7 bases, with 11 bases between them. The CDR3 sequence is 12 residues long. In nucleotides, the CDR3 is TGTGCCAGCATGGCAGAGAGGCAGCCCCAGCATTTT. This encodes CASMAERQPQHF.

This clonotype has ten or more counts. V and J are TRBV2 and TRBJ2-4; the D is unclear. Germline V gives CDR1 SNHLY, CDR2 FYNNEI. V was cut by 2 bases and J by 0 bases, with 11 bases left in between. CDR3 size: 16 residues. CDR3 nucleotides: TGTGCCAGCAGTGAATTTGGTTTCCTAGCCAAAAACATTCAGTACTTC. Translation: CASSEFGFLAKNIQYF.

This clonotype was counted at least ten times. The chain combines TRBV12-3 or TRBV12-4 with TRBJ2-3; no clear D. Trimming took 5 bases from V and 2 from J, leaving 11 bases between them. This CDR3 spans 14 amino acids. This CDR3 reads CASSPRKVTDTQYF. The CDR3 DNA is TGTGCCAGCAGTCCCCGGAAGGTCACAGATACGCAGTATTTT.

The V call is TRBV19, the J call TRBJ1-1; TRBD1 is a possible D gene (6 bases). This CDR3 region has 15 residues. CDR1 is LNHDA, CDR2 SQIVND, per germline (reference sequence). V gave up 5 bases and J gave up 3 bases, with 16 bases separating them. Written as DNA, the CDR3 is TGTGCCAGTAGTTCGAGGAGGGGGTTGGACACTGAAGCTTTCTTT. Amino acid sequence: CASSSRRGLDTEAFF.

In this sample, this clonotype turned up many times. V and J are TRBV10-3 and TRBJ2-5; 7 positions agree with TRBD2. Germline V gives CDR1 ENHRY, CDR2 SYGVKD. The CDR3 spans 14 residues. V gave up 0 bases and J gave up 5 bases; unmatched junction bases: 3. CDR3: CAISESSGGETQYF. CDR3 nucleotides: TGTGCCATCAGTGAGTCGTCCGGGGGGGAGACCCAGTACTTC.

This clonotype was counted at least ten times. The chain joins TRBV19 to TRBJ1-1; no clear D gene. V was cut by 5 bases and J by 1 base, with 11 bases left in between. Germline V gene lookup returns CDR1 LNHDA and CDR2 SQIVND (reference sequence). The CDR3 extends over 14 amino acids. CDR3 DNA: TGTGCCAGTAGTTGGGAGGGAAAGAACACTGAAGCTTTCTTT. Translating gives CASSWEGKNTEAFF.

Details on this clonotype: Possible read error: a much larger clone is one base away. The chain carries TRBV7-3 and TRBJ2-1; TRBD1 matches 7 bases. Per the germline V gene, CDR1 is SGHTA and CDR2 is FQGTGA. The CDR3 covers 14 residues. DNA for the CDR3: TGTGCCAGCAAGGTGGGGGAAGGGGGCGATGAGCAGCTCTTC. Protein: CASKVGEGGDEQLF.

This chain uses TRBV2 with TRBJ1-5; D gene unclear. This CDR3 region has 13 residues. The V gene lost 6 bases and the J gene lost 1 base, with 7 bases spanning the gap. CDR1 is SNHLY, CDR2 FYNNEI, per germline. The CDR3 sequence: CASSPLSNQPQHF. In DNA, the CDR3 is TGTGCCAGCAGCCCTTTAAGCAATCAGCCCCAGCATTTT.

The CDR3 spells CASSTQGAQPQHF. CDR3 nucleotides: TGTGCCAGTAGTACCCAGGGGGCTCAGCCCCAGCATTTT. V usage is TRBV19 and J usage is TRBJ1-5; 8 bases match TRBD1. The length of the CDR3 is 13 residues. V dropped 4 bases and J dropped 6; count of bases not matched to a gene: 2. CDR1 and CDR2 (germline): LNHDA, SQIVND (reference sequence).

The rearrangement joins TRBV6-2 or TRBV6-3 to TRBJ2-1; TRBD2 agrees at 8 bases. From germline, CDR1 is MNHEY and CDR2 SVGEGT. After removal of 2 bases from V and 3 bases from J, the junction contained 9 bases not matched to a gene. The CDR3 totals 17 residues. The CDR3 region has the DNA TGTGCCAGCAGTTACCCGAGCGGGAGTCAAAGCTACAATGAGCAGTTCTTC. It specifies CASSYPSGSQSYNEQFF.